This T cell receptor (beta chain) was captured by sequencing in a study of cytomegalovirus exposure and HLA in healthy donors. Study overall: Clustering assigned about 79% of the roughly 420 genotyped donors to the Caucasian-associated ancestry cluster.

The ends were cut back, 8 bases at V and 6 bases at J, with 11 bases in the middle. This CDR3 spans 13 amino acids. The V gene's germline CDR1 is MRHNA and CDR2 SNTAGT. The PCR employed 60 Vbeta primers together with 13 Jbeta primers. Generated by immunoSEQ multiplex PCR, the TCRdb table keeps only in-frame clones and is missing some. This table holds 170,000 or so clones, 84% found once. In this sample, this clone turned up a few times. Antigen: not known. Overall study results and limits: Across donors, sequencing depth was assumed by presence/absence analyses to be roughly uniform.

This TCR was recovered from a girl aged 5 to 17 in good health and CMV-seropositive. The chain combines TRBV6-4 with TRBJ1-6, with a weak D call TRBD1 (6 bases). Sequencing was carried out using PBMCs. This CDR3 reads CASEQGTNSPLHF. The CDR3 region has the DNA TGTGCCAGCGAACAGGGTACTAATTCACCCCTCCACTTT.